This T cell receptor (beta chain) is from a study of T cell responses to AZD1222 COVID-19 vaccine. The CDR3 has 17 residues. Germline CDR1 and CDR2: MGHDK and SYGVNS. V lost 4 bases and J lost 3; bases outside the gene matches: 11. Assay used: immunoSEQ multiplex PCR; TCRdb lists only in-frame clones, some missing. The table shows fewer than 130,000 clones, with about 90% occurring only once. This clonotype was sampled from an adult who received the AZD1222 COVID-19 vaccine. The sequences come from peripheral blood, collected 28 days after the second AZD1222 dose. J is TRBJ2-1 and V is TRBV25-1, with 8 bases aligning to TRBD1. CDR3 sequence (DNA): TGTGCCAGCAGTGCCACCGGACAGGGAGTGGTCTACAATGAGCAGTTCTTC. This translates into CASSATGQGVVYNEQFF. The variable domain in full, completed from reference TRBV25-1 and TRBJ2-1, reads EADIYQTPRYLVIGTGKKITLECSQTMGHDKMYWYQQDPGMELHLIHYSYGVNSTEKGDLSSESTVSRIRTEHFPLTLESARPSHTSQYLCASSATGQGVVYNEQFFGPGTRLTVL.